These 21 T cell receptor beta chains share one sample of origin, sequenced in a study of CD8 T cells in ankylosing spondylitis. TCRdb reprocessed the 5' RACE reads via MiXCR and lists one record per CDR3 protein. The sample has approximately 240,000 distinct CDR3 sequences; 8% to 11% are singletons. What was sequenced was blood, either unsorted or a sorted T cell fraction (not recorded which). The receptors derive from a male donor with ankylosing spondylitis or in good health (not recorded which).

V is TRBV5-5 and J is TRBJ2-3; D is unclear. V shed 0 bases and J shed 6 bases, with 5 bases lying between them. The CDR3 has 12 amino acids. Per the germline V gene, CDR1 is SGHKS and CDR2 is YYEKEE (reference sequence). Here the CDR3 reads CASSLAVDTQYF. In DNA form, the CDR3 reads TGTGCCAGCAGCTTGGCGGTGGATACGCAGTATTTT.

This clonotype appeared many times. This chain uses TRBV5-1 with TRBJ1-5, with D tentatively TRBD1 (6 bases). The germline V gene has CDR1 SGHRS and CDR2 YFSETQ. The CDR3 contains 16 residues. The germline V and J ends were trimmed by 1 base and 4 bases, with 15 bases remaining between them. CDR3 in DNA: TGCGCCAGCAGCTTGACTGGGGGGCGCGGGAATCAGCCCCAGCATTTT. This translates into CASSLTGGRGNQPQHF.

This clonotype was seen a few times. The CDR3 region is CASSPGTANADIQYF. The CDR3 DNA reads TGTGCCAGCAGCCCTGGGACAGCCAATGCGGACATTCAGTACTTC. This chain links TRBV4-2 with TRBJ2-4; 7 bases are shared with TRBD1. Germline CDR1 reads LGHNA; CDR2 reads YNFKEQ. The CDR3 is made up of 15 amino acids. The trim removed 4 bases at V and 8 bases at J, leaving 11 bases unmatched.

The table lists this clonotype with a few counts. The chain recombines TRBV12-3 or TRBV12-4 with TRBJ2-3, with D hard to call. V gave up 5 bases and J gave up 4 bases, with 13 bases separating them. The CDR3 is 14 residues long. The DNA of the CDR3 is TGTGCCAGCAGTCCGACACCCAGACCAGATACGCAGTATTTT. This translates into CASSPTPRPDTQYF.

This clonotype occurred a few times. V and J are TRBV7-9 and TRBJ2-2; tentative D call: TRBD1 (5 bases). There are 15 residues in the CDR3. V lost 5 bases and J 1 base, leaving 11 bases between the germline ends. Germline values: CDR1 SEHNR, CDR2 FQNEAQ (reference sequence). The CDR3: CASSPTGENTGELFF. As DNA, the CDR3 is TGTGCCAGCAGCCCAACAGGAGAGAACACCGGGGAGCTGTTTTTT.

This clonotype was recorded at least ten times. This chain links TRBV10-3 with TRBJ2-5; possibly TRBD1 for D (6 bases). The germline V gene encodes CDR1 ENHRY and CDR2 SYGVKD. The length of the CDR3 is 13 residues. V gave up 7 bases and J gave up 3 bases, with 12 bases separating them. DNA of the CDR3: TGTGCCATCACCCGGACAGCGAAAGAGACCCAGTACTTC. Translation: CAITRTAKETQYF.

Comments on this clonotype: The junction departs from germline at one end; a sequencing error may be responsible. The genes are TRBV6-1 and TRBJ2-5, with a tentative D call TRBD1 (5 bases). The CDR3 totals 13 residues. Germline V gene data show CDR1 as MNHNS and CDR2 as SASEGT. Written as DNA, the CDR3 is TGTTCCAGCAGTGGGGCTAGAAAAGAGACCCAGTACTTC. Its protein is CSSSGARKETQYF.

This clonotype was seen ten or more times. The V gene is TRBV20-1, the J gene TRBJ2-2, with D tentatively TRBD2 (6 bases). This CDR3 spans 14 amino acids. The V gene's germline CDR1 is DFQATT and CDR2 SNEGSKA (reference sequence). Deletions cut 3 bases from V and 6 bases from J, with 14 bases between. The CDR3 DNA reads TGCAGTGCTAGCATTGGAGGGCGTCCCGGGGAGCTGTTTTTT. This encodes CSASIGGRPGELFF.

This clonotype was observed a handful of times. The chain couples TRBV7-2 to TRBJ2-7; 7 nucleotides match TRBD2. Trimming at V came to 4 bases and at J to 3 bases, leaving 6 bases not matched to a gene. Germline CDR1 SGHTA, CDR2 FQGNSA. This CDR3 has 14 amino acids. The CDR3 spells CASSSASGNYEQYF. In DNA form, the CDR3 reads TGTGCCAGCAGCTCGGCTAGCGGAAACTACGAGCAGTACTTC.

This clonotype was observed many times. The J gene is TRBJ1-5, the V gene TRBV29-1, with D possibly matching TRBD1 (5 bases). The CDR3 has 13 residues. V lost 0 bases to trimming and J lost 4 bases, with 7 bases between them. In germline, CDR1 is SQVTM, CDR2 ANQGSEA. This CDR3 reads CSVEEQENQPQHF. CDR3 in DNA: TGCAGCGTTGAAGAACAGGAGAATCAGCCCCAGCATTTT.

The chain links TRBV7-2 to TRBJ1-1, with D maybe TRBD1 (5 bases). Trimming removed 1 base at V and 0 bases at J, with 9 bases between. This CDR3 has 15 residues. Germline CDR1 SGHTA, CDR2 FQGNSA. This CDR3 reads CASSLVGQMNTEAFF. The CDR3 DNA reads as TGTGCCAGCAGCTTAGTGGGGCAGATGAACACTGAAGCTTTCTTT.

V is TRBV5-1 and J is TRBJ1-2; D perhaps matches TRBD1 (5 bases). CDR3 length: 15 amino acids. The V gene lost 4 bases and the J gene lost 0 bases, with 13 bases spanning the gap. CDR1 SGHRS and CDR2 YFSETQ come from the germline V gene. CDR3 loop: CASSGRQSSNYGYTF. The CDR3 bases are TGCGCCAGCAGCGGACGACAGTCCTCTAACTATGGCTACACCTTC.

This clonotype has ten or more counts. The gene calls are TRBV5-6 and TRBJ2-7, with D unclear. Germline CDR1 is SGHDT and CDR2 is YYEEEE. The length of the CDR3 is 12 residues. V lost 3 bases, J lost 3 bases, and 7 bases lay in between. In DNA form, the CDR3 reads TGTGCCAGCAGCTCCGCCAGCTACGAGCAGTACTTC. It specifies CASSSASYEQYF. The variable domain in full, completed from reference TRBV5-6 and TRBJ2-7, reads DAGVTQSPTHLIKTRGQQVTLRCSPKSGHDTVSWYQQALGQGPQFIFQYYEEEERQRGNFPDRFSGHQFPNYSSELNVNALLLGDSALYLCASSSASYEQYFGPGTRLTVT.

Ten or more counts support this clonotype. This chain links TRBV12-3 or TRBV12-4 with TRBJ1-5; D is perhaps TRBD1 (5 bases). V was shortened by 5 bases and J by 4 bases, with 9 bases between the two germline ends. The CDR3 has 13 amino acids. The CDR3: CASSARQNQPQHF. The CDR3, as DNA: TGTGCCAGCAGTGCCCGACAGAATCAGCCCCAGCATTTT.

This clonotype was counted a few times. V is TRBV29-1 and J is TRBJ1-1; possible D gene TRBD1, 6 bases. V was pared by 8 bases and J by 2 bases, with 12 bases between. The germline CDR1 and CDR2 sequences are SQVTM and ANQGSEA. The CDR3 consists of 12 residues. CDR3 nucleotide sequence: TGCAGCTCCGGGGGCAGAAACACTGAAGCTTTCTTT. This gives the protein CSSGGRNTEAFF.

Ten or more counts support this clonotype. This chain joins TRBV20-1 and TRBJ2-3; D remains ambiguous. The germline V gene encodes CDR1 DFQATT and CDR2 SNEGSKA (reference sequence). The CDR3 spans 13 residues. CDR3 DNA: TGCAGCATCGGGCCTCTAAGGGCAGATACGCAGTATTTT. Residues: CSIGPLRADTQYF.

This clonotype was detected ten times or more. The CDR3 spells CASSARQAYNEQFF. The CDR3 region has the DNA TGCGCCAGCAGCGCGCGACAGGCTTACAATGAGCAGTTCTTC. V usage is TRBV4-1 and J usage is TRBJ2-1; possible D gene TRBD1, 6 bases. CDR1 MGHRA and CDR2 YSYEKL come from the germline V gene. V shed 5 bases and J shed 4 bases, with 12 bases lying between them. This CDR3 spans 14 amino acids.

At least ten counts were recorded for this clonotype. The chain recombines TRBV5-5 with TRBJ2-2; no firm D call. This CDR3 region has 14 residues. Deletions cut 2 bases from V and 5 bases from J, with 10 bases between. Germline V CDR1 and CDR2: SGHKS, YYEKEE (reference sequence). The CDR3 reads CASSFATATGELFF. CDR3 nucleotides: TGTGCCAGCAGCTTTGCAACGGCGACCGGGGAGCTGTTTTTT.

A few counts support this clonotype. The chain carries TRBV2 and TRBJ2-3, with TRBD1 matching 7 bases. Germline V gene sequence: CDR1 SNHLY, CDR2 FYNNEI. The CDR3 runs 13 residues. V dropped 4 bases and J dropped 6; count of bases not matched to a gene: 4. CDR3 nucleotide sequence: TGTGCCAGCAGTGCCACAGGGGCCGATACGCAGTATTTT. As protein: CASSATGADTQYF.

Notes on this clonotype: A much larger clone differs by one base, so this may be a read error. This rearrangement joins TRBV20-1 to TRBJ2-5, with D possibly matching TRBD1 (6 bases). Per germline, CDR1 DFQATT and CDR2 SNEGSKA (reference sequence). With 7 bases removed from V and 3 bases from J, the gap between germline ends came to 15 bases. The length of the CDR3 is 13 residues. CDR3 amino acids: CSVPGHGKETQYF. The CDR3, as DNA: TGCAGTGTCCCGGGACACGGGAAAGAGACCCAGTACTTC.

This clonotype was seen a few times. A much larger clone differs from this one at a single base, so this may be a read error. The gene calls are TRBV20-1 and TRBJ2-5; 7 nucleotides agree with TRBD2. The CDR3 is made up of 15 amino acids. V dropped 6 bases and J dropped 2; count of bases not matched to a gene: 12. Germline V gene lookup returns CDR1 DFQATT and CDR2 SNEGSKA (reference sequence). CDR3: CSAGGLVGTQETQYF. As DNA, the CDR3 is TGCAGTGCCGGAGGACTAGTGGGTACACAAGAGACCCAGTACTTC.